The text below deals with one T cell receptor (beta chain). Its antigen is unknown. Sequencing used immunoSEQ multiplex PCR; TCRdb keeps in-frame clones, though not all of them. The sample consists of more than 95,000 clones, about 92% of them appearing once. The sample is drawn from a study of T cell responses to AZD1222 COVID-19 vaccine. With 4 bases removed from V and 3 bases from J, the gap between germline ends came to 16 bases. The CDR3 has 16 amino acids. The germline V gene encodes CDR1 MNHEY and CDR2 SMNVEV (reference sequence). Study-level points and caveats: White British ancestry dominated among donors, who included more females, and clonal diversity was possibly underestimated.

The TCR was taken from an adult in good health. The V call is TRBV27, the J call TRBJ1-5; D is perhaps TRBD1 (6 bases). The sample here was peripheral blood, taken on day 0 of MenACWY control vaccination. The CDR3 region is CASSSYRDLNNQPQHF. DNA of the CDR3: TGTGCCAGCAGTTCCTACAGGGACTTGAACAATCAGCCCCAGCATTTT.